These 7 T cell receptor beta chains were sequenced from one sample in a study of cytomegalovirus exposure and HLA in healthy donors (dated by TCRdb to the late 2010s). Libraries were made using the immunoSEQ multiplex PCR assay. For the multiplex PCR, a mixture combining 60 forward primers for TCR Vbeta segments and 13 reverse primers for TCR Jbeta segments was used. TCRdb carries this immuneACCESS record with in-frame sequences only. Its versions omit some clonotypes, under half of them owing to an unresolved V gene in the studies checked, with the rest unexplained. This sample holds roughly 180,000 clones; 79% were observed only once. The top ten clones comprise 1.5% of the sample. The sequenced sample consisted of PBMCs. These receptors came from a girl aged 10-17 years in good health and CMV-seropositive.

The chain combines TRBV5-1 with TRBJ2-1; 8 bases are shared with TRBD2. In germline, CDR1 is SGHRS, CDR2 YFSETQ. The CDR3 totals 16 residues. V dropped 1 base and J dropped 3; count of bases not matched to a gene: 6. The DNA for the CDR3 is TGCGCCAGCAGCTTGCCCCCGAGCGGGGGCTACAATGAGCAGTTCTTC. This gives the protein CASSLPPSGGYNEQFF.

V usage is TRBV6-6 and J usage is TRBJ2-5; D unresolved. This CDR3 comprises 15 residues. Trimming shortened V by 6 bases and J by 1 base, and 15 bases separated the two germline ends. CDR1 is MNHNY, CDR2 SVGAGI, per germline (reference sequence). CDR3 in amino acids: CASRRLRAPQETQYF. For the CDR3, the DNA is TGTGCCAGCAGGCGGTTACGCGCCCCCCAAGAGACCCAGTACTTC.

The chain is built from TRBV18 and TRBJ2-2, with TRBD2 matching over 13 bases. Unmatched junction bases numbered 5, after V lost 4 bases and J lost 0 bases. The germline gives CDR1 KGHSH, CDR2 LQKENI. The CDR3 has 18 residues. The DNA for the CDR3 is TGTGCCAGCTCACACCAGGGACTAGCGGGGACGAACACCGGGGAGCTGTTTTTT. This sequence encodes CASSHQGLAGTNTGELFF.

V usage is TRBV4-1 and J usage is TRBJ1-2, with TRBD1 as a possible D gene (5 bases). Germline V lookup: CDR1 MGHRA, CDR2 YSYEKL. V lost 5 bases to trimming and J lost 4 bases, with 8 bases between them. CDR3 length: 12 amino acids. CDR3 loop: CASSFDSYGYTF. The CDR3, as DNA: TGCGCCAGCAGCTTTGACAGCTATGGCTACACCTTC.

The genes are TRBV7-2 and TRBJ2-7; D call uncertain. This CDR3 has 12 residues. Trimming pared 4 bases from V and 0 bases from J, leaving 4 bases between. Germline-derived CDR1 and CDR2 are SGHTA and FQGNSA. The CDR3 DNA is TGTGCCAGCAGCTATAGCTCCTACGAGCAGTACTTC. Protein: CASSYSSYEQYF.

This clone has more than one count but fewer than ten. In DNA, the CDR3 is TGCGCCAGCAGCTCCGAGGGGGGGGGTAGTCAGCCCCAGCATTTT. Residues: CASSSEGGGSQPQHF. The chain carries TRBV5-1 and TRBJ1-5; tentatively, D is TRBD1 (6 bases). Trimming cost V 3 bases and J 6 bases, with 16 bases left between them. CDR1 SGHRS and CDR2 YFSETQ come from the germline V gene. There are 15 residues in the CDR3.

This sequence joins TRBV29-1 and TRBJ1-2, with no clear D. Deletions cut 2 bases from V and 1 base from J, with 11 bases between. The CDR3 length is 14 residues. Looked up from germline, CDR1 is SQVTM and CDR2 is ANQGSEA. The CDR3 spells CSVETREGNYGYTF. The CDR3, as DNA: TGCAGCGTTGAAACCCGGGAAGGTAACTATGGCTACACCTTC. Combining the CDR3 with reference TRBV29-1 and TRBJ1-2 gives the whole variable domain SAVISQKPSRDICQRGTSLTIQCQVDSQVTMMFWYRQQPGQSLTLIATANQGSEATYESGFVIDKFPISRPNLTFSTLTVSNMSPEDSSIYLCSVETREGNYGYTFGSGTRLTVV.